These T cell receptor beta chains were read from a single sample in a study of blood T cell repertoires in COVID-19. Assay used: immunoSEQ multiplex PCR; TCRdb lists only in-frame clones, some missing. The sample consists of about 110,000 clones, approximately 85% of them appearing once. The sample taken for sequencing was peripheral blood. The receptors derive from a human donor in a cohort sampled during active COVID-19. Each CDR3 is given with its conserved first and last residue. The D gene is left open where the match is weak. Only some rows state a clone size, as once, few, many or a class for expanded clones.

CASSLEPGRAYEQYF TGCGCCAGCAGCTTGGAGCCAGGGAGGGCGTACGAGCAGTACTTC NA TRBJ2-7 TRBV5-1 TRBD2
CASMQYPYEQYF TGTGCCAGCATGCAGTACCCCTACGAGCAGTACTTC NA TRBJ2-7 TRBV2 NA
CAISLGTSGADTQYF TGTGCCATCAGCCTCGGGACTAGCGGGGCAGATACGCAGTATTTT NA TRBJ2-3 TRBV10-3 TRBD2
CASSITGANVLTF TGTGCCAGTAGTATCACTGGGGCCAACGTCCTGACTTTC once TRBJ2-6 TRBV19 NA
CASSWRGAGSFNEQFF TGTGCCAGCAGCTGGCGAGGAGCGGGCTCATTCAATGAGCAGTTCTTC NA TRBJ2-1 TRBV5-6 NA
CASSLRTGVNEKLFF TGCGCCAGCAGCTTACGGACAGGAGTGAATGAAAAACTGTTTTTT once TRBJ1-4 TRBV5-1 TRBD1
CASSQDQDRVRQPQHF TGCGCCAGCAGCCAAGACCAGGACAGGGTAAGACAGCCCCAGCATTTT NA TRBJ1-5 TRBV4-1 TRBD1
CASSYWGGSQETQYF TGTGCCAGCAGTTACTGGGGAGGGAGTCAAGAGACCCAGTACTTC NA TRBJ2-5 TRBV6-6 TRBD2
CASGLGTSGDYEQYF TGTGCCAGCGGGCTGGGGACTAGCGGGGATTACGAGCAGTACTTC NA TRBJ2-7 TRBV6-5 TRBD2
CASKPGQGLSEQFF TGTGCCAGCAAACCAGGACAGGGTTTATCTGAGCAGTTCTTC NA TRBJ2-1 TRBV2 TRBD1
CASSLKGSETQYF TGTGCCAGCAGTTTAAAGGGGTCCGAGACCCAGTACTTC once TRBJ2-5 TRBV27 NA
CASTPSGQGHYGYTF TGTGCCAGTACCCCTTCAGGACAGGGGCACTATGGCTACACCTTC NA TRBJ1-2 TRBV19 TRBD1
CASRPRGRTEAFF TGTGCCAGCAGACCCCGAGGGAGGACTGAAGCTTTCTTT few TRBJ1-1 TRBV5-6 NA
CASSYEGLAWGFF TGTGCCAGCAGCTATGAGGGACTAGCGTGGGGGTTCTTC NA TRBJ2-1 TRBV12-3/TRBV12-4 TRBD2
CASGSTDTQYF TGTGCCAGCGGCTCTACAGATACGCAGTATTTT once TRBJ2-3 TRBV6-5 NA
CASRADSPLHF TGTGCCAGCAGGGCCGATTCACCCCTCCACTTT once TRBJ1-6 TRBV28 NA
CAIGGTSSEAFF TGTGCCATCGGAGGGACTTCCTCAGAAGCTTTCTTT NA TRBJ1-1 TRBV10-3 NA
CATSGQGASYNEQFF TGTGCCACCAGCGGTCAGGGGGCTTCCTACAATGAGCAGTTCTTC NA TRBJ2-1 TRBV15 TRBD1
CATSRDLDGVTDTQYF TGTGCCACCAGCAGAGATCTCGACGGGGTGACAGATACGCAGTATTTT NA TRBJ2-3 TRBV15 NA
CAWSAGIVGPDTQYF TGTGCCTGGAGTGCGGGTATCGTCGGCCCAGATACGCAGTATTTT few TRBJ2-3 TRBV30 NA
CASSLTAANTEAFF TGTGCCAGCAGCTTAACAGCGGCGAACACTGAAGCTTTCTTT NA TRBJ1-1 TRBV7-3 NA
CASSDDRIYAYSNQPQHF TGTGCCAGCAGTGATGACAGGATTTACGCTTATAGCAATCAGCCCCAGCATTTT NA TRBJ1-5 TRBV6-1 NA
CASSPDRDTQYF TGTGCCAGCAGCCCAGACAGGGATACGCAGTATTTT few TRBJ2-3 TRBV7-3 NA
CASWSGLSNTEAFF TGTGCCAGCTGGAGTGGACTTTCGAACACTGAAGCTTTCTTT NA TRBJ1-1 TRBV27 NA
CASSGEWALFF TGTGCCAGCAGTGGGGAGTGGGCACTGTTTTTT NA TRBJ1-4 TRBV25-1 NA
CASSQTGRGTGATAQETQYF TGTGCCAGCAGCCAAACTGGGCGAGGAACAGGGGCCACTGCCCAAGAGACCCAGTACTTC NA TRBJ2-5 TRBV4-2 TRBD1
CASKRDTEAFF TGTGCCAGCAAACGGGACACTGAAGCTTTCTTT once TRBJ1-1 TRBV27 NA
CASSAGGTGELFF TGTGCCAGCAGCGCCGGGGGTACCGGGGAGCTGTTTTTT NA TRBJ2-2 TRBV9 NA
CASSYSESMNTEAFF TGTGCCAGCAGTTACTCGGAGTCTATGAACACTGAAGCTTTCTTT NA TRBJ1-1 TRBV6-5 NA
CASSSWRSTDTQYF TGTGCCAGCAGCTCTTGGAGAAGCACAGATACGCAGTATTTT NA TRBJ2-3 TRBV7-2 NA
CASSNLLNTEAFF TGTGCCAGCAGCAACCTATTGAACACTGAAGCTTTCTTT once TRBJ1-1 TRBV6-6 NA
CSVVKSGETQYF TGCAGCGTTGTGAAATCCGGAGAGACCCAGTACTTC NA TRBJ2-5 TRBV29-1 NA
CASSIQGAGEQYF TGTGCCAGTAGTATCCAGGGGGCCGGCGAGCAGTACTTC NA TRBJ2-7 TRBV19 TRBD1
CASSPSDSMETQYF TGTGCCAGCAGCCCCTCGGATAGCATGGAGACCCAGTACTTC NA TRBJ2-5 TRBV7-9 NA
CASSLMGQPTDTQYF TGTGCCAGCAGCTTAATGGGACAGCCCACAGATACGCAGTATTTT NA TRBJ2-3 TRBV7-3 TRBD1
CASSVQTSGVYNEQFF TGCGCCAGCAGCGTACAGACTAGCGGGGTATACAATGAGCAGTTCTTC NA TRBJ2-1 TRBV5-1 TRBD2
CASSLDPNSGRALEETQYF TGTGCCAGCAGCTTAGATCCCAATAGCGGGAGGGCCCTCGAGGAGACCCAGTACTTC NA TRBJ2-5 TRBV11-2 TRBD2
CASSLYIGALGYEQYF TGTGCCAGCAGCCTCTACATAGGGGCGCTTGGCTACGAGCAGTACTTC NA TRBJ2-7 TRBV7-8 NA
CASSRLAGEEQFF TGTGCCAGCAGCCGACTAGCGGGAGAGGAGCAGTTCTTC NA TRBJ2-1 TRBV3-1/TRBV3-2 TRBD2
CASSSIGPGKHSPLHF TGTGCCAGCAGCTCTATTGGGCCGGGGAAACATTCACCCCTCCACTTT once TRBJ1-6 TRBV11-2 NA